These 9 T cell receptor beta chains were all obtained from the same sample, sequenced in a study of blood T cell repertoires in COVID-19. Libraries were prepared by immunoSEQ multiplex PCR; TCRdb keeps only in-frame clonotypes and omits some of them. The data hold around 130,000 clones, with 70% to 85% observed a single time. What was sequenced was peripheral blood. Source of these receptors: a woman aged 80 or over with acute or convalescent COVID-19.

This sequence joins TRBV11-2 and TRBJ1-4; D is undetermined. The CDR3 contains 15 residues. V lost 2 bases and J 4 bases, leaving 11 bases between the germline ends. The V gene's germline CDR1 is SGHAT and CDR2 FQNNGV. CDR3 nucleotides: TGTGCCAGCAGCTTAACGGTGGGAGTTAATGAAAAACTGTTTTTT. Its protein is CASSLTVGVNEKLFF.

This rearrangement joins TRBV7-2 to TRBJ2-2; 10 positions agree with TRBD2. J was trimmed by 4 bases and V by 4 bases; bases with no gene match: 6. The CDR3 runs to 16 residues. Looked up from germline, CDR1 is SGHTA and CDR2 is FQGNSA. The CDR3 reads CASSWLAGATTGELFF. CDR3 nucleotide sequence: TGTGCCAGCAGCTGGCTAGCGGGGGCGACCACCGGGGAGCTGTTTTTT.

Comment on this clone: The same CDR3 can be traced to other DNA sequences in this sample. The V call is TRBV18, the J call TRBJ1-2, with D unresolved. The germline V gene encodes CDR1 KGHSH and CDR2 LQKENI. Trimming shortened V by 3 bases and J by 5 bases, and 10 bases separated the two germline ends. This CDR3 is 13 amino acids long. CDR3 loop: CASSPRGDYGYTF. CDR3 DNA: TGTGCCAGCTCACCGAGAGGCGATTATGGCTACACCTTC.

Only one count was recorded for this clone. The J gene is TRBJ1-1, the V gene TRBV9; weak D call: TRBD1 (6 bases). Germline CDR1 and CDR2: SGDLS and YYNGEE. Trimming took off 3 bases at V and 2 bases at J, with 8 bases between the two ends. This CDR3 comprises 13 residues. The CDR3 DNA reads as TGTGCCAGCAGCGAACAGGGAAACACTGAAGCTTTCTTT. It is translated as CASSEQGNTEAFF.

The rearrangement uses TRBV27 and TRBJ1-5, with 7 nucleotides matching TRBD1. In germline, CDR1 is MNHEY, CDR2 SMNVEV (reference sequence). Trimming at V came to 10 bases and at J to 3 bases, leaving 9 bases not matched to a gene. The CDR3 extends over 14 amino acids. CDR3 in DNA: TGTGCCACCCGACAGGGACTCCCCAATCAGCCCCAGCATTTT. Protein sequence: CATRQGLPNQPQHF.

This chain uses TRBV10-2 with TRBJ1-1; D might be TRBD1 (5 bases). V was clipped by 6 bases and J by 1 base, with 9 bases between them. Germline CDR1 is WSHSY and CDR2 is SAAADI. There are 13 residues in the CDR3. The CDR3 reads CASRSTGNTEAFF. The CDR3 DNA reads TGCGCCAGCAGATCCACAGGGAACACTGAAGCTTTCTTT.

J is TRBJ2-3 and V is TRBV4-3; 10 bases align to TRBD1. The CDR3 runs 16 residues. The germline CDR1 and CDR2 sequences are LGHNA and YSLEER. With V trimmed by 0 bases and J by 2 bases, 2 bases remained unmatched. The CDR3 reads CASSQEGTGATDTQYF. In nucleotides, the CDR3 is TGCGCCAGCAGCCAAGAGGGGACAGGGGCCACAGATACGCAGTATTTT.

The chain is built from TRBV14 and TRBJ2-7; D is possibly TRBD1 (5 bases). This CDR3 comprises 14 residues. Germline CDR1 reads SGHDN; CDR2 reads FVKESK. V gave up 6 bases and J gave up 7 bases, with 19 bases separating them. The CDR3, as DNA: TGTGCCAGCAGTCCCCTTCAGGGTTTTAAGGAGCAGTACTTC. This gives the protein CASSPLQGFKEQYF.

The rearrangement links TRBV12-5 to TRBJ1-1, with a tentative D call TRBD1 (6 bases). V dropped 1 base and J dropped 5 bases, with 14 bases sitting between them. The CDR3 spans 15 residues. The germline V gene has CDR1 LGHNT and CDR2 FRNRAP. In DNA form, the CDR3 reads TGTGCTAGTGGTTTGGGACAACAGGGCCCAACTGAAGCTTTCTTT. Its protein is CASGLGQQGPTEAFF.